One sample yielded the 25 T cell receptor beta chains listed below, sequenced in a study of cytomegalovirus exposure and HLA in healthy donors (dated by TCRdb to the late 2010s). Library construction relied on the immunoSEQ multiplex PCR assay. For the multiplex PCR, a mixture combining 60 forward primers for TCR Vbeta segments and 13 reverse primers for TCR Jbeta segments was used. This is the immuneACCESS table as TCRdb keeps it, with only in-frame sequences that have V and J called. A part of the clones is gone; compared with another copy, unresolved V genes explain less than half, and the rest is unexplained. The sample table lists approximately 210,000 clones, about 80% of them with a count of one. 1.1% of the sample is taken by the ten largest. The material sequenced was PBMCs. The receptors were sampled from a woman aged 40 to 55 in good health and CMV-seronegative.

This chain connects TRBV30 to TRBJ1-2; 9 bases fit TRBD1. V gave up 8 bases and J gave up 6 bases; unmatched junction bases: 19. This CDR3 contains 16 residues. CDR1 and CDR2 from the germline V gene are GTSNPN and SVGIG (reference sequence). The CDR3 DNA reads TGTGCCGGGACATCGTGGGGACAGGGTGGAGAAAATGGCTACACCTTC. Translation gives CAGTSWGQGGENGYTF.

V is TRBV5-1 and J is TRBJ2-2, with D perhaps TRBD1 (6 bases). Trimming removed 4 bases from V and 2 bases from J, with 9 bases in between. CDR1 and CDR2 from the germline V gene are SGHRS and YFSETQ. This CDR3 comprises 14 residues. CDR3 in amino acids: CASSPTGNTGELFF. CDR3 nucleotide sequence: TGCGCCAGCAGCCCGACAGGAAACACCGGGGAGCTGTTTTTT.

This clone was seen only a few times. This rearrangement joins TRBV21-1 to TRBJ1-4. TRBV21-1 is tagged as a pseudogene. This CDR3 contains 12 residues. The CDR3 spells CASSKVREKLFF. The DNA of the CDR3 is TGTGCCAGCAGCAAAGTGCGTGAAAAACTGTTTTTT.

This rearrangement joins TRBV19 to TRBJ1-1; D unresolved. V shed 6 bases and J shed 0 bases, with 17 bases lying between them. This CDR3 is built from 16 residues. The germline V gene has CDR1 LNHDA and CDR2 SQIVND (reference sequence). The CDR3 sequence is CASRRAPGGLNTEAFF. CDR3 bases: TGTGCCAGTAGGAGGGCTCCCGGAGGCCTGAACACTGAAGCTTTCTTT.

The rearrangement joins TRBV5-4 to TRBJ1-2, with 7 nucleotides matching TRBD1. The CDR3 loop spans 14 amino acids. V lost 2 bases to trimming and J lost 5 bases; unmatched junction nucleotides: 6. Germline CDR1 SGHNT, CDR2 YYREEE (reference sequence). The CDR3 coding sequence is TGTGCCAGCAGCTTTGGACAGGATAGATATGGCTACACCTTC. It codes for CASSFGQDRYGYTF. The complete variable domain, with remaining parts taken from reference TRBV5-4 and TRBJ1-2, reads ETGVTQSPTHLIKTRGQQVTLRCSSQSGHNTVSWYQQALGQGPQFIFQYYREEENGRGNFPPRFSGLQFPNYSSELNVNALELDDSALYLCASSFGQDRYGYTFGSGTRLTVV.

This clone was seen a few times. The V gene is TRBV7-9, the J gene TRBJ2-1; no firm D call. Trimming took off 1 base at V and 6 bases at J, with 7 bases between the two ends. Germline-derived CDR1 and CDR2 are SEHNR and FQNEAQ (reference sequence). The CDR3 length is 13 residues. CDR3 in DNA: TGTGCCAGCAGCTTAGATAGAACCAATGAGCAGTTCTTC. This translates into CASSLDRTNEQFF.

This clone was recorded a few times. The rearrangement links TRBV19 to TRBJ1-2; TRBD1 matches 7 bases. J lost 5 bases, V lost 3 bases, and 3 bases had no gene match. Germline CDR1 reads LNHDA; CDR2 reads SQIVND (reference sequence). This CDR3 contains 13 residues. The DNA of the CDR3 is TGTGCCAGTAGTATTACAGGGGAGTATGGCTACACCTTC. Protein sequence: CASSITGEYGYTF.

The V and J genes are TRBV18 and TRBJ1-4; 9 bases align to TRBD1. This CDR3 is built from 15 residues. With V trimmed by 3 bases and J by 3 bases, 2 bases remained unmatched. Germline CDR1 reads KGHSH; CDR2 reads LQKENI. The CDR3, as DNA: TGTGCCAGCTCACCGACAGGGGGGTCTAATGAAAAACTGTTTTTT. Amino acid sequence: CASSPTGGSNEKLFF.

The J gene is TRBJ1-2, the V gene TRBV2; 7 bases fit TRBD1. This CDR3 has 15 residues. With 5 bases clipped from V and 2 bases from J, the junction kept 8 bases outside the gene matches. Germline CDR1 and CDR2: SNHLY and FYNNEI. The CDR3 reads CASSKTGRSNYGYTF. CDR3 DNA: TGTGCCAGCAGTAAGACAGGGAGGTCGAACTATGGCTACACCTTC.

The chain joins TRBV13 to TRBJ2-3; 11 bases align to TRBD2. Germline V CDR1 and CDR2: PRHDT, FYEKMQ (reference sequence). This CDR3 contains 19 residues. The ends lost 3 bases at V and 4 bases at J; junction bases unmatched: 15. CDR3 nucleotide sequence: TGTGCCAGCAGCTTGAAGGGGGGGACTAGCGGAGGGATTCCAGATACGCAGTATTTT. Translation gives CASSLKGGTSGGIPDTQYF.

The CDR3 DNA is TGTGCCAGCAGCGTGGGGTCCGGGGGGCGGACAGATACGCAGTATTTT. Protein: CASSVGSGGRTDTQYF. The genes are TRBV9 and TRBJ2-3; TRBD2 is a possible D gene (7 bases). CDR1 is SGDLS, CDR2 YYNGEE, per germline. The CDR3 covers 16 residues. The V and J ends lost 2 bases and 3 bases respectively, with 16 bases between them.

The chain employs TRBV19 and TRBJ1-5; a weak D match, TRBD1 (5 bases). This CDR3 spans 13 amino acids. Trimming removed 9 bases at V and 6 bases at J, with 15 bases between. The germline V gene has CDR1 LNHDA and CDR2 SQIVND (reference sequence). This chain's CDR3 is CASRNQGSQPQHF. CDR3 sequence (DNA): TGTGCCAGCAGGAACCAGGGTAGTCAGCCCCAGCATTTT.

J is TRBJ2-7 and V is TRBV4-3; TRBD2 might be the D (6 bases). The CDR3 has 15 amino acids. Germline loops: CDR1 LGHNA, CDR2 YSLEER. The V and J ends lost 0 bases and 1 base respectively, with 10 bases between them. The CDR3 nucleotides read TGCGCCAGCAGCCAAGATTTCGGGACTTCCTACGAGCAGTACTTC. Translation: CASSQDFGTSYEQYF.

The V and J genes are TRBV15 and TRBJ2-1; TRBD2 might be the D (6 bases). This CDR3 contains 14 residues. From germline, CDR1 is LNHNV and CDR2 YYDKDF (reference sequence). The V and J ends lost 3 bases and 5 bases respectively, with 11 bases between them. The CDR3 sequence: CATSSRLGDNEQFF. The CDR3, as DNA: TGTGCCACCAGCAGTCGACTAGGGGACAATGAGCAGTTCTTC.

The chain employs TRBV4-3 and TRBJ2-1, with TRBD2 matching over 14 bases. CDR1 and CDR2 (germline): LGHNA, YSLEER. V lost 4 bases, J lost 8 bases, and 7 bases stayed unmatched. This CDR3 comprises 16 residues. The CDR3 DNA reads as TGCGCCAGCAGCCCGGGACTAGCGGGAGCCGCCGATGAGCAGTTCTTC. It yields the protein CASSPGLAGAADEQFF.

The chain employs TRBV5-1 and TRBJ2-5; TRBD2 might be the D (6 bases). The ends were cut back, 0 bases at V and 5 bases at J, with 14 bases in the middle. This CDR3 contains 15 residues. Germline CDR1 reads SGHRS; CDR2 reads YFSETQ. The CDR3 loop reads CASSLAGVRRETQYF. The CDR3 DNA follows: TGCGCCAGCAGCTTGGCGGGGGTCAGAAGGGAGACCCAGTACTTC.

This sequence joins TRBV30 and TRBJ2-1, with 10 positions matching TRBD2. CDR3 length: 15 residues. V shed 3 bases, J shed 5 bases, and the junction held 7 bases outside the gene matches. The germline V gene has CDR1 GTSNPN and CDR2 SVGIG (reference sequence). CDR3 nucleotide sequence: TGTGCCTGGAGATCCGCTAGCGGGAGTAACAATGAGCAGTTCTTC. Residues: CAWRSASGSNNEQFF.

The rearrangement joins TRBV21-1 to TRBJ2-7; the table's D call TRBD1 went unverified against the DNA. TRBV21-1 is labeled a pseudogene. The CDR3 contains 16 residues. CDR3: CASSKVAETTIYEQYF. The CDR3 coding sequence is TGTGCCAGCAGCAAAGTGGCCGAGACGACAATCTACGAGCAGTACTTC.

V and J are TRBV25-1 and TRBJ2-5, with 14 nucleotides matching TRBD2. V trimming: 8 bases; J trimming: 5 bases; junction bases outside the gene matches: 7. Germline CDR1 is MGHDK and CDR2 is SYGVNS. The CDR3 runs to 15 residues. The CDR3: CASELGLAGGETQYF. The DNA of the CDR3 is TGTGCCAGCGAGCTTGGACTAGCGGGAGGCGAGACCCAGTACTTC. Using reference TRBV25-1 and TRBJ2-5 for the parts outside the CDR3, the full variable domain is EADIYQTPRYLVIGTGKKITLECSQTMGHDKMYWYQQDPGMELHLIHYSYGVNSTEKGDLSSESTVSRIRTEHFPLTLESARPSHTSQYLCASELGLAGGETQYFGPGTRLLVL.

The rearrangement links TRBV9 to TRBJ1-1, with D tentatively TRBD1 (6 bases). The CDR3 is 17 residues long. Trimming took 4 bases from V and 0 from J, leaving 19 bases between them. Germline V CDR1 and CDR2: SGDLS, YYNGEE. CDR3 in amino acids: CASSPGAGAKMNTEAFF. CDR3 DNA sequence: TGTGCCAGCAGCCCCGGGGCAGGGGCAAAAATGAACACTGAAGCTTTCTTT.

The rearrangement joins TRBV7-8 to TRBJ1-2; D call uncertain. Germline-derived CDR1 and CDR2 are SGHVS and FQNEAQ. Trimming left V 1 base short and J 8 bases short, with 14 bases between. The CDR3 is made up of 14 amino acids. In DNA, the CDR3 is TGTGCCAGCAGCTTAGAAGTGGCAGGTCCCGGCTACACCTTC. The encoded protein is CASSLEVAGPGYTF.

The chain uses TRBV5-1 and TRBJ1-2, with D possibly TRBD1 on 6 matching bases. Looked up from germline, CDR1 is SGHRS and CDR2 is YFSETQ. The CDR3 covers 15 residues. V gave up 0 bases and J gave up 3 bases, with 12 bases separating them. CDR3 residues: CASSLGGLRDYGYTF. Here the CDR3 DNA reads TGCGCCAGCAGCTTGGGGGGGCTTAGGGACTATGGCTACACCTTC. Variable domain in full (rest from reference TRBV5-1 and TRBJ1-2): KAGVTQTPRYLIKTRGQQVTLSCSPISGHRSVSWYQQTPGQGLQFLFEYFSETQRNKGNFPGRFSGRQFSNSRSEMNVSTLELGDSALYLCASSLGGLRDYGYTFGSGTRLTVV.

V is TRBV19 and J is TRBJ1-1, with a weak D call TRBD1 (6 bases). Germline V gene lookup returns CDR1 LNHDA and CDR2 SQIVND (reference sequence). This CDR3 is 15 amino acids long. Trimming took 4 bases from V and 8 from J, leaving 20 bases between them. The CDR3 region has the DNA TGTGCCAGTAGTAAACAGGGCCTCCAAGGGAGAGAAGCTTTCTTT. Translation gives CASSKQGLQGREAFF.

About this clone itself: One end of the junction fails to match germline, which may point to a read error. The chain is built from TRBV9 and TRBJ2-5, with 9 bases that match TRBD2. This CDR3 comprises 17 residues. CDR1 SGDLS and CDR2 YYNGEE come from the germline V gene. DNA for the CDR3: TGTGCCAGCAGCGTAGAGATAACTAGCGGGCCTCAAGAGGCCCAGTACTTC. It codes for CASSVEITSGPQEAQYF.

This sequence joins TRBV6-1 and TRBJ2-7, with 9 positions matching TRBD2. The CDR3 is 15 residues long. Trimming at V came to 5 bases and at J to 7 bases, leaving 12 bases not matched to a gene. Looked up from germline, CDR1 is MNHNS and CDR2 is SASEGT. Here the CDR3 reads CASSSTGLASGEQYF. DNA for the CDR3: TGTGCCAGCAGTTCTACGGGACTAGCCTCGGGGGAGCAGTACTTC.